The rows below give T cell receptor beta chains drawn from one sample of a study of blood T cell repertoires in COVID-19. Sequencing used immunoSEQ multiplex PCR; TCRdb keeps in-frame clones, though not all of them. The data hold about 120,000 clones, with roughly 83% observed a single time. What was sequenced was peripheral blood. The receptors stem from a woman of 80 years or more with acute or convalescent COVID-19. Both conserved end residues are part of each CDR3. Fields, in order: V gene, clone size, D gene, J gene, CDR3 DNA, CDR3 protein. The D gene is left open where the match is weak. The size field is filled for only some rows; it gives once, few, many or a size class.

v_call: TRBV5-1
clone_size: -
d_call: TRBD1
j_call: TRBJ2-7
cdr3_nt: TGCGCCAGCAGCTTAACAGGGGAGAAGCAGTACTTC
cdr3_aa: CASSLTGEKQYF

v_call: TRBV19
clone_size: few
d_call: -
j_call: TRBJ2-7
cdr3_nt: TGTGCCAGTAGTAACCGGGGTTCGGGCGAGCAGTACTTC
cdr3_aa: CASSNRGSGEQYF

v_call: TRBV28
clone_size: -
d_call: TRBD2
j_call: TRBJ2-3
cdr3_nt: TGTGCCAGCAGTTTTGGAAGCGGGAGTACAGATACGCAGTATTTT
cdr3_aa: CASSFGSGSTDTQYF

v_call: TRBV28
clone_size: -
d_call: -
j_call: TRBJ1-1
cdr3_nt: TGTGCCAGCAGTTCACGAGGGACTGCGGACACTGAAGCTTTCTTT
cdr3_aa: CASSSRGTADTEAFF

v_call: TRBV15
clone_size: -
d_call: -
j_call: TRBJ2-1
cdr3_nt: TGTGCCACCAGCAGGGCCCGGACTAACTCCTACAATGAGCAGTTCTTC
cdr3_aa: CATSRARTNSYNEQFF

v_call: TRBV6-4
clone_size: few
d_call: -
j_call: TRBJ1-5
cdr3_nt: TGTGCCATGAACGGACTTAGCAATCAGCCCCAGCATTTT
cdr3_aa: CAMNGLSNQPQHF

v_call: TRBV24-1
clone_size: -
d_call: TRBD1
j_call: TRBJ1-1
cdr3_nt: TGTGCCACCAGTGAGGGGGACAGGAGGGCTTTCTTT
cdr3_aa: CATSEGDRRAFF

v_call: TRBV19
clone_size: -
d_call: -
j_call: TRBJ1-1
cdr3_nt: TGTGCCAGTAGTATGCTGATAGCGAACACTGAAGCTTTCTTT
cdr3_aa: CASSMLIANTEAFF

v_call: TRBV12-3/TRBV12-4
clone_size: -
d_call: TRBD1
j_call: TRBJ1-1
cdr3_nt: TGTGCCAGCATGGGACAGGGGGGCACTGAAGCTTTCTTT
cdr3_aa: CASMGQGGTEAFF

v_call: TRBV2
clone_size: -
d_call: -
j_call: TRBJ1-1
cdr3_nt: TGTGCCAGCAGTGAACTGGCACCTAACACTGAAGCTTTCTTT
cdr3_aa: CASSELAPNTEAFF

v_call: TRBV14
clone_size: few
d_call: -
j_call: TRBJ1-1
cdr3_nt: TGTGCCAGCAGCCAAGGAAGGGGGACTGAAGCTTTCTTT
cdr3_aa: CASSQGRGTEAFF

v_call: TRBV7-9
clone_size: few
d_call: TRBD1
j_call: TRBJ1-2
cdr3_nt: TGTGCCAGCAGCGGGGGACAGACTTTCTATGGCTACACCTTC
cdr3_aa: CASSGGQTFYGYTF

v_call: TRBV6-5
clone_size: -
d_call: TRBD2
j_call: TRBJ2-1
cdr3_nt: TGTGCCAGCAAAACTAGCGGGAATAACAATGAGCAGTTCTTC
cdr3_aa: CASKTSGNNNEQFF

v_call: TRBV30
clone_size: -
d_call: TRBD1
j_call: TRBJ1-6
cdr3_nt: TGTGCCTGGAGTTTCGGACAGGGGGCATCACCCCTCCACTTT
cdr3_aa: CAWSFGQGASPLHF

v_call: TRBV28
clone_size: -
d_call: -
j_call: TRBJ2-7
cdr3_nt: TGTGCCAGCAGTTTAGGGGGGGCCTCCTACGAGCAGTACTTC
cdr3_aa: CASSLGGASYEQYF

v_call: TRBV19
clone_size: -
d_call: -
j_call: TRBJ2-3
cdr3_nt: TGTGCCAGTAGTATAGCCGGGGTCATAACAGATACGCAGTATTTT
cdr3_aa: CASSIAGVITDTQYF

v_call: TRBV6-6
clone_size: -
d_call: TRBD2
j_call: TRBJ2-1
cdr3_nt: TGTGCCAGCAGTCAGCCTGGGACTAGCGGGCGAGACAATGAGCAGTTCTTC
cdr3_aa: CASSQPGTSGRDNEQFF

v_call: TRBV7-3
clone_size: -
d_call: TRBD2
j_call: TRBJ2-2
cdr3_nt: TGTGCCAGCAGTCTAGCGGGAGCGAACACCGGGGAGCTGTTTTTT
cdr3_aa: CASSLAGANTGELFF

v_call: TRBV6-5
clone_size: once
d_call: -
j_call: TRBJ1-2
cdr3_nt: TGTGCCAGCAGTACCGAATCGGGACTCTATGGCTACACCTTC
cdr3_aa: CASSTESGLYGYTF

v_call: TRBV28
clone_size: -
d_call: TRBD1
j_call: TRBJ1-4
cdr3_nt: TGTGCCAGCAGCCGGACAGGGTTTAATGAAAAACTGTTTTTT
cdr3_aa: CASSRTGFNEKLFF

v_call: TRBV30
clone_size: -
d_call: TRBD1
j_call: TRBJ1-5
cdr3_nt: TGTGCCTGGACTTGGGACAGGGAATACAGTATGTGGGGCAATCAGCCCCAGCATTTT
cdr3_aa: CAWTWDREYSMWGNQPQHF

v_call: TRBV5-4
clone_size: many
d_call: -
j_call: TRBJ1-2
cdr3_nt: TGTGCCAGCAGCCCGAGGGGGGGAGCTAACTATGGCTACACCTTC
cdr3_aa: CASSPRGGANYGYTF

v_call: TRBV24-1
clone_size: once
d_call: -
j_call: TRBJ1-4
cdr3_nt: TGTGCCACCAGTGCTCCAGGGGAAGAAGAAAAACTGTTTTTT
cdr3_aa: CATSAPGEEEKLFF

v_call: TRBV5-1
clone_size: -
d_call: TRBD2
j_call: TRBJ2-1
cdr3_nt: TGCGCCAGCAGCTTGGCGGTCACTAGCGGGGGGTCTGAGCAGTTCTTC
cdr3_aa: CASSLAVTSGGSEQFF

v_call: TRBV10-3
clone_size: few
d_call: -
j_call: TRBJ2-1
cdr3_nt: TGTGCCATCAGCCGACTGTCGAGTGGCTACAATGAGCAGTTCTTC
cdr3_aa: CAISRLSSGYNEQFF

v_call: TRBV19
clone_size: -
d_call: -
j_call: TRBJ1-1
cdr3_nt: TGTGCCAGTAGTTCATTCGGGGGGCTAAACACTGAAGCTTTCTTT
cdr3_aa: CASSSFGGLNTEAFF

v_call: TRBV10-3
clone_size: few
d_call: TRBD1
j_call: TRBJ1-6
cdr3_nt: TGTGCCATCAGCGAAACAGGGGGAGGTAATTCACCCCTCCACTTT
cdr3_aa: CAISETGGGNSPLHF

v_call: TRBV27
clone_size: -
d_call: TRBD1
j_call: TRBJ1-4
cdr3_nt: TGTGCCAGCAGTTTATACGGCGTAGGGACAGCCTCTAATGAAAAACTGTTTTTT
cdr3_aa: CASSLYGVGTASNEKLFF

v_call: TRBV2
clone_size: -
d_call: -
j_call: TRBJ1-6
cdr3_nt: TGTGCCAGCACCCACGAGGGGGGGATGAATTCACCCCTCCACTTT
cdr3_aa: CASTHEGGMNSPLHF

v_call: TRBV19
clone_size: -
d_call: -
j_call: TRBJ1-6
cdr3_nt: TGTGCCAGTAGTATAATAAATTCACCCCTCCACTTT
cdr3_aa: CASSIINSPLHF

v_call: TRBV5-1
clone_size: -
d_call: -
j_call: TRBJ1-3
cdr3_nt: TGCGCCAGCAGCCCCTCCGGGCGCTCGGGGGGAAACACCATATATTTT
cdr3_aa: CASSPSGRSGGNTIYF

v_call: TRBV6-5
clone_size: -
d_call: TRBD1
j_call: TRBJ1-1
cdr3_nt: TGTGCCAGCAGTAGATCCCCCGAGGGGGCGGAAGCTTTCTTT
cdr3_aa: CASSRSPEGAEAFF

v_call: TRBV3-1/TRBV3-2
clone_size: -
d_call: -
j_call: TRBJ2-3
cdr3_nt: TGTGCCAGCAGTCAATTGACTAGCACAGATACGCAGTATTTT
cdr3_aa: CASSQLTSTDTQYF

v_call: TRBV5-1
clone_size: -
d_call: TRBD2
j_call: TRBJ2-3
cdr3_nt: TGCGCCAGCAGTTCAGCGGGAGTGGGCACAGATACGCAGTATTTT
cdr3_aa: CASSSAGVGTDTQYF

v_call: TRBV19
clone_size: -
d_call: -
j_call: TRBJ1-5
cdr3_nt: TGTGCCAGTAGGGAAGGGGAAGGTCCCCAGCATTTT
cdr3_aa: CASREGEGPQHF

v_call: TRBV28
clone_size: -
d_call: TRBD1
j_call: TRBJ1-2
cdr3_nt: TGTGCCAGCAGTCCCCCAGGGGGGCGGAGTGGCTACACCTTC
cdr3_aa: CASSPPGGRSGYTF

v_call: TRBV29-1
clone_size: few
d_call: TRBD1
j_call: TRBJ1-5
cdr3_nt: TGCAGCGTTCTCGTATCAGGGGGAGGCAATCAGCCCCAGCATTTT
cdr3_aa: CSVLVSGGGNQPQHF

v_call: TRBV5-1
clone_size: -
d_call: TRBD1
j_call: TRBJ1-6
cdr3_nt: TGCGCCAGCGGTCCGGGACAGGCGAATTCACCCCTCCACTTT
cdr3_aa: CASGPGQANSPLHF

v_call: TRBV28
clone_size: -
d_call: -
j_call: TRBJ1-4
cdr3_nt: TGTGCCAGCAGTTTAGGGGGGGAAAAACTGTTTTTT
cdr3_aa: CASSLGGEKLFF

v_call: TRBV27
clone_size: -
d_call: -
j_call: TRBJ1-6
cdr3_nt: TGTGCCAGCAGCCCTACCCGAGGGGGAGCCCATGAGTCACCCCTCCACTTT
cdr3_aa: CASSPTRGGAHESPLHF

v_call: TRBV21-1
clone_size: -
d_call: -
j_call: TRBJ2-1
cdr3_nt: TGTGCCAGCAGCAAAACGGCGACAGGGAACAATGAGCAGTTCTTC
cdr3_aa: CASSKTATGNNEQFF

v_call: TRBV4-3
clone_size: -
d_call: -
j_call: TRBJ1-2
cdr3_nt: TGCGCCAGCAGCCAAGCAGGGTATGGCTACACCTTC
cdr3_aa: CASSQAGYGYTF

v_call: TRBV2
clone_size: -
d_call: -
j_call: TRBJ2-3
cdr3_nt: TGTGCCAGCAGGGAGAGGTCAGATACGCAGTATTTT
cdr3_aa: CASRERSDTQYF

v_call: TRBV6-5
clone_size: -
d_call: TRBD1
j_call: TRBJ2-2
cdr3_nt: TGTGCCAGCAGTATGATCGGGACAGGGAACGGGGAGCTGTTTTTT
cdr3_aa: CASSMIGTGNGELFF

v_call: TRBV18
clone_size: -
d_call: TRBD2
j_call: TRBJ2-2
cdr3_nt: TGTGCCAGCTCACGCTCTCAGTCTAGCGGGGACACCGGGGAGCTGTTTTTT
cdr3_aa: CASSRSQSSGDTGELFF